The TCR beta chain under discussion was sequenced for a study of CD8+CD57+ T cells in acquired aplastic anemia. The use of genomic DNA as template underpinned the TCR beta VDJ and CDR3 profiling. From the reads, TCRdb called clonotypes with MiXCR, one entry per CDR3 protein. Here the sample spans some 42,000 distinct CDR3 sequences, 65% to 70% being singletons. CDR1 SQVTM and CDR2 ANQGSEA come from the germline V gene. There are 13 residues in the CDR3. V lost 4 bases and J lost 1, with 10 bases in between. This TCR derives from a human donor in good health, serving as a control. Sequencing input: sorted CD4+, CD8+, or CD8+CD57+ T cells (not recorded which) from PBMCs. The chain combines TRBV29-1 with TRBJ1-1; the D is unclear. In DNA, the CDR3 is TGCAGCGTTGGTTGGTCGAAGAACACTGAAGCTTTCTTT. Amino acid sequence: CSVGWSKNTEAFF.